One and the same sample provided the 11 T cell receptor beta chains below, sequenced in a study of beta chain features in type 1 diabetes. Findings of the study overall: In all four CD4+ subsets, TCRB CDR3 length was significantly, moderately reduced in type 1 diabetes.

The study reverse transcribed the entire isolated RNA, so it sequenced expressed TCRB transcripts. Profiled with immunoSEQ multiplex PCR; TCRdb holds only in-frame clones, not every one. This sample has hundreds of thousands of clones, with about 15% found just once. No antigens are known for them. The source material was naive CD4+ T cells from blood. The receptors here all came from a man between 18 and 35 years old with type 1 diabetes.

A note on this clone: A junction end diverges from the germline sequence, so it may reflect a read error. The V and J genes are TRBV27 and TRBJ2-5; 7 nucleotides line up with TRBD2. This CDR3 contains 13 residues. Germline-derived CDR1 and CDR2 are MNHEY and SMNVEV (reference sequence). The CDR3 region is CASKMVAGAPLNF. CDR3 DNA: TGTGCCAGCAAGATGGTAGCGGGCGCCCCCCTGAACTTC.

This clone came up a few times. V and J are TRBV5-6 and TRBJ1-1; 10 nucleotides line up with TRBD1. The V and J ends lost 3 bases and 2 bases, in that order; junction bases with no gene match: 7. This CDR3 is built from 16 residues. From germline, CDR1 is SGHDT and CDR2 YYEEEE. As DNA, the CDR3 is TGTGCCAGCAGCTCGAGAGACAGGGGGCGAAACACTGAAGCTTTCTTT. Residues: CASSSRDRGRNTEAFF.

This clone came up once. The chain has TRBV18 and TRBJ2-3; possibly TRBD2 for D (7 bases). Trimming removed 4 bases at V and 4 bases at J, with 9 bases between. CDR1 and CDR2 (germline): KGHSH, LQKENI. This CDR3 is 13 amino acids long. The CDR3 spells CASSRGGADTQYF. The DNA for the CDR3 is TGTGCCAGCTCACGAGGGGGGGCAGATACGCAGTATTTT.

The CDR3: CASSLAMTGGSYEQYF. The CDR3 coding sequence is TGTGCCAGCAGCTTAGCTATGACAGGGGGCTCCTACGAGCAGTACTTC. The chain is built from TRBV7-9 and TRBJ2-7; 9 positions match TRBD1. The CDR3 extends over 16 amino acids. The trim removed 0 bases at V and 0 bases at J, leaving 3 bases unmatched. Germline assignment: CDR1 SEHNR and CDR2 FQNEAQ (reference sequence). Complete variable domain (other parts from reference TRBV7-9 and TRBJ2-7): DTGVSQNPRHKITKRGQNVTFRCDPISEHNRLYWYRQTLGQGPEFLTYFQNEAQLEKSRLLSDRFSAERPKGSFSTLEIQRTEQGDSAMYLCASSLAMTGGSYEQYFGPGTRLTVT.

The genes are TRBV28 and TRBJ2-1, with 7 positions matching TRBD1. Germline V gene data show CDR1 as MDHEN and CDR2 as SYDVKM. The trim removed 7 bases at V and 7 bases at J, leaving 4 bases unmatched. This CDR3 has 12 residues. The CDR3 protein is CASNRGWNEQFF. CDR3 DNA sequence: TGTGCCAGCAACAGGGGTTGGAATGAGCAGTTCTTC.

The DNA for the CDR3 is TGTGCCAGCAGCTTGACGTCCGGGACAGCACATGGCTACACCTTC. Residues: CASSLTSGTAHGYTF. The rearrangement joins TRBV7-9 to TRBJ1-2; TRBD1 matches at 7 bases. The germline V gene encodes CDR1 SEHNR and CDR2 FQNEAQ (reference sequence). The junction had 10 bases not matched to a gene; V was cut back by 3 bases and J by 6 bases. The CDR3 has 15 residues.

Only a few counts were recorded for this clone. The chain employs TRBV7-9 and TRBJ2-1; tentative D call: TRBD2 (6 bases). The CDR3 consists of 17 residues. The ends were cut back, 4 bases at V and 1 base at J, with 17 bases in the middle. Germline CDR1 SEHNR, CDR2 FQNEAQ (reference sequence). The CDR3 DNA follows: TGTGCCAGCAGCTCGACACTTGATGGGGGGTCCTACAATGAGCAGTTCTTC. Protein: CASSSTLDGGSYNEQFF.

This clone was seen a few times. The CDR3 protein is CASSPYPTRTGWSTDTQYF. As DNA, the CDR3 is TGTGCCAGCAGTCCTTACCCGACTAGGACAGGGTGGAGCACAGATACGCAGTATTTT. This sequence joins TRBV28 and TRBJ2-3; 8 bases fit TRBD1. CDR3 size: 19 residues. Per the germline V gene, CDR1 is MDHEN and CDR2 is SYDVKM. J gave up 0 bases and V 5 bases, and 16 bases lay outside the gene matches.

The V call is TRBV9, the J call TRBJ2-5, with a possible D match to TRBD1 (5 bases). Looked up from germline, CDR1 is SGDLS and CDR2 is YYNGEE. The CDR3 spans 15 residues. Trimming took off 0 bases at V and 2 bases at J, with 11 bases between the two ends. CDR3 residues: CASSVDPGPQETQYF. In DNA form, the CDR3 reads TGTGCCAGCAGCGTAGATCCAGGGCCACAAGAGACCCAGTACTTC.

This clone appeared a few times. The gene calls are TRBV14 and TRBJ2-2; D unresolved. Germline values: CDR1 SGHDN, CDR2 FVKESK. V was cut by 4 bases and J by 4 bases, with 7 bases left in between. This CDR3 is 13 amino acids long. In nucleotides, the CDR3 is TGTGCCAGCAGCCGACGGAGCACCGGGGAGCTGTTTTTT. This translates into CASSRRSTGELFF.

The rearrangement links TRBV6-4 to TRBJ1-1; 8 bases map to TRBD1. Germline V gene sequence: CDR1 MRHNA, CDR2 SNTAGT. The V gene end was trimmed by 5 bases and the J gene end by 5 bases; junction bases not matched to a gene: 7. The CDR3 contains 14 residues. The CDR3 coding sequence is TGTGCCAGCAGTCCAGGGGGCCTTTGGACTGAAGCTTTCTTT. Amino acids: CASSPGGLWTEAFF.